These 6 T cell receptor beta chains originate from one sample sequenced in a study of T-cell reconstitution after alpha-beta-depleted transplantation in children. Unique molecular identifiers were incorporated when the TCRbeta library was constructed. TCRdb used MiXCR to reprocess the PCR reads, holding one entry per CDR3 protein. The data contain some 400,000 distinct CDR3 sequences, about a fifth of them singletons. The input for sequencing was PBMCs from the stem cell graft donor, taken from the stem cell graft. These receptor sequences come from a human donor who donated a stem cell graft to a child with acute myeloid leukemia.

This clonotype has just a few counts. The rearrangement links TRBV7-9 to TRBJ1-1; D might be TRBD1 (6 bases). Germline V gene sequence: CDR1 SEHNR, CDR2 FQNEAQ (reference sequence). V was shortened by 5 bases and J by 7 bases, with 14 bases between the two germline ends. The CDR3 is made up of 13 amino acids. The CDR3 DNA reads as TGTGCCAGCAGCCCCGGGACACCGTTTGAAGCTTTCTTT. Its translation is CASSPGTPFEAFF.

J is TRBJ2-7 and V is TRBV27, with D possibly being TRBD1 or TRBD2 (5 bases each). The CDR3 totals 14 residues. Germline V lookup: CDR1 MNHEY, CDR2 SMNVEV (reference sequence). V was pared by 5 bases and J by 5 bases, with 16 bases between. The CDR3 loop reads CASSPIFRENEQYF. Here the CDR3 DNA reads TGTGCCAGCAGTCCCATATTCAGGGAGAACGAGCAGTACTTC.

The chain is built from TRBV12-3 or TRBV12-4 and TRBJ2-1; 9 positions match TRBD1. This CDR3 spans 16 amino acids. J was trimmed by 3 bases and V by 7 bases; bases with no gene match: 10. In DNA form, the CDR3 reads TGTGCCAGCATGGGGGTAGGGACAGGGTTCTACAATGAGCAGTTCTTC. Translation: CASMGVGTGFYNEQFF.

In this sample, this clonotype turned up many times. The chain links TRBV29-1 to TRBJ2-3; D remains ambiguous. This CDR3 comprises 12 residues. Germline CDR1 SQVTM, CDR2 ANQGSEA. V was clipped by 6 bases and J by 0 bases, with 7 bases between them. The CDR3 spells CSVGPSTDTQYF. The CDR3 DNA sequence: TGCAGCGTAGGACCTAGCACAGATACGCAGTATTTT.

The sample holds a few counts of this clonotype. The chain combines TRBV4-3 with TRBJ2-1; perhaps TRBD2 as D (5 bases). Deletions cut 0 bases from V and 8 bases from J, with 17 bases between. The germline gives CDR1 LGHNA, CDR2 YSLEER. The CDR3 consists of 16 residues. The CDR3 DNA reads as TGCGCCAGCAGCCAAGATAACGCTGCTAGCTCGGATGAGCAGTTCTTC. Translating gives CASSQDNAASSDEQFF.

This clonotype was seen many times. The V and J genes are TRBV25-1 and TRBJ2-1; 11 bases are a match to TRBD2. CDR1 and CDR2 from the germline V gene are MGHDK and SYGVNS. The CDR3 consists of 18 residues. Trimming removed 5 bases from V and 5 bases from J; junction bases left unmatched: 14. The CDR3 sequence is CASSKLNFSGRVDNEQFF. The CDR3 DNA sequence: TGTGCCAGCAGTAAACTAAATTTTAGCGGGAGGGTAGACAATGAGCAGTTCTTC.